The 19 T cell receptor beta chains given below trace back to one sample, sequenced in a study of T cells in Graves' hyperthyroidism and ophthalmopathy. There were TCR beta CDR3 regions amplified from RNA transcripts. An initial round of RT-PCR targeting the TCR CDR3 relied on the HTBI primer set. Via MiXCR, TCRdb re-called the multiplex PCR reads, giving one row per CDR3 protein. Found here are approximately 360,000 distinct CDR3 sequences, 15% to 18% of them singletons; the top ten hold 25% to 30%. The sample taken for sequencing was blood. Receptors were obtained from a woman under 30 with Graves' hyperthyroidism that later progressed to Graves' ophthalmopathy.

This clonotype has more than one count but fewer than ten. The genes are TRBV9 and TRBJ2-3; 9 nucleotides agree with TRBD1. Looked up from germline, CDR1 is SGDLS and CDR2 is YYNGEE. This CDR3 has 15 amino acids. Germline trimming cut 0 bases from V and 2 bases from J; bases unmatched to any gene: 1. The CDR3 nucleotides are TGTGCCAGCAGCGTAGGGGACAGGGACACAGATACGCAGTATTTT. It translates to CASSVGDRDTDTQYF.

This clonotype was counted many times. The chain has TRBV28 and TRBJ2-7, with unresolved D. The CDR3 totals 13 residues. Germline CDR1 is MDHEN and CDR2 is SYDVKM. V was pared by 5 bases and J by 0 bases, with 8 bases between. The CDR3 DNA follows: TGTGCCAGCAGTCCTTTGTTCTCCTACGAGCAGTACTTC. Protein: CASSPLFSYEQYF.

This clonotype has just one count. The rearrangement joins TRBV27 to TRBJ1-2; 10 bases match TRBD1. The length of the CDR3 is 15 residues. CDR1 and CDR2 from the germline V gene are MNHEY and SMNVEV (reference sequence). V lost 1 base to trimming and J lost 6 bases; unmatched junction nucleotides: 5. The CDR3 sequence: CASSLLWTGGNGYTF. The CDR3 bases are TGTGCCAGCAGTTTATTGTGGACAGGGGGTAATGGCTACACCTTC.

The sample holds many counts of this clonotype. The J gene is TRBJ1-3, the V gene TRBV30; no clear D. Germline assignment: CDR1 GTSNPN and CDR2 SVGIG (reference sequence). The CDR3 has 14 amino acids. V gave up 0 bases and J gave up 0 bases, with 6 bases separating them. Here the CDR3 DNA reads TGTGCCTGGAGTGTACACTACTCTGGAAACACCATATATTTT. Protein product: CAWSVHYSGNTIYF.

This clonotype was seen more than once but under ten times. The V gene is TRBV4-2, the J gene TRBJ1-3; no clear D. Per the germline V gene, CDR1 is LGHNA and CDR2 is YNFKEQ. Trimming shortened V by 0 bases and J by 2 bases, and 8 bases separated the two germline ends. This CDR3 contains 15 residues. In DNA, the CDR3 is TGTGCCAGCAGCCAAGATAACACGGCTGGAAACACCATATATTTT. It is translated as CASSQDNTAGNTIYF.

The chain is built from TRBV24-1 and TRBJ2-7; TRBD1 is a possible D gene (6 bases). This CDR3 is 13 amino acids long. Germline CDR1 is KGHDR and CDR2 is SFDVKD. Trimming left V 5 bases short and J 9 bases short, with 16 bases between. CDR3 loop: CATSGSTGPGQYF. CDR3 in DNA: TGTGCCACCAGTGGTTCAACAGGGCCCGGGCAGTACTTC.

This clonotype has a handful of counts. The gene calls are TRBV5-6 and TRBJ2-2, with D hard to call. V lost 4 bases, J lost 0 bases, and 16 bases lay in between. The CDR3 sequence is 17 residues long. Per germline, CDR1 SGHDT and CDR2 YYEEEE. Here the CDR3 reads CASSPGLVVTNTGELFF. The CDR3 DNA is TGTGCCAGCAGCCCCGGGTTGGTAGTCACGAACACCGGGGAGCTGTTTTTT.

This clonotype has more than one count but fewer than ten. The rearrangement uses TRBV20-1 and TRBJ1-6; 7 bases map to TRBD1. J gave up 4 bases and V 3 bases, and 6 bases lay outside the gene matches. The CDR3 has 15 amino acids. Germline values: CDR1 DFQATT, CDR2 SNEGSKA (reference sequence). CDR3 region: CSASAGTDYNSPLHF. DNA of the CDR3: TGCAGTGCTAGCGCCGGGACAGATTATAATTCACCCCTCCACTTT.

This clonotype was seen only a few times. This rearrangement joins TRBV10-3 to TRBJ1-3, with a tentative D call TRBD1 (5 bases). The CDR3 sequence is 13 residues long. CDR1 is ENHRY, CDR2 SYGVKD, per germline. V was cut by 11 bases and J by 0 bases, with 11 bases left in between. Here the CDR3 reads CALSQGSGNTIYF. The CDR3, as DNA: TGTGCCTTGTCCCAGGGCTCTGGAAACACCATATATTTT.

The rearrangement links TRBV20-1 to TRBJ2-1; 9 nucleotides agree with TRBD2. The CDR3 contains 16 residues. Germline V lookup: CDR1 DFQATT, CDR2 SNEGSKA (reference sequence). Losses at the gene ends were 3 bases for V and 6 bases for J; bases not matched to a gene: 12. The CDR3 reads CSASPLGAGGPNEQFF. The DNA of the CDR3 is TGCAGTGCTAGCCCTTTAGGAGCGGGAGGTCCCAATGAGCAGTTCTTC.

This clonotype was seen many times. This chain connects TRBV6-1 to TRBJ2-1; 7 bases align to TRBD2. This CDR3 has 16 amino acids. Looked up from germline, CDR1 is MNHNS and CDR2 is SASEGT. The ends lost 6 bases at V and 0 bases at J; junction bases unmatched: 8. CDR3 coding DNA: TGTGCCAGCAGGGTCGACGGCGGGAGCTCCTACAATGAGCAGTTCTTC. Translation: CASRVDGGSSYNEQFF.

CDR3 in amino acids: CASTRYGTDSGANVLTF. CDR3 nucleotide sequence: TGTGCCAGCACCAGATACGGAACCGACTCTGGGGCCAACGTCCTGACTTTC. This sequence joins TRBV6-1 and TRBJ2-6; D ambiguous. V was trimmed by 7 bases and J by 0 bases, leaving 16 bases between them. The germline gives CDR1 MNHNS, CDR2 SASEGT. The CDR3 length is 17 residues.

This clonotype was observed many times. CDR3 amino acids: CATGPEQYF. CDR3 bases: TGTGCCACCGGGCCCGAGCAGTACTTC. The chain combines TRBV28 with TRBJ2-7; D unresolved. Per germline, CDR1 MDHEN and CDR2 SYDVKM. This CDR3 has 9 residues. Deletions cut 10 bases from V and 6 bases from J, with 7 bases between.

This clonotype was seen many times. V usage is TRBV29-1 and J usage is TRBJ1-1; D gene ambiguous. From germline, CDR1 is SQVTM and CDR2 ANQGSEA. V dropped 0 bases and J dropped 0 bases, with 8 bases sitting between them. The CDR3 contains 14 residues. Here the CDR3 DNA reads TGCAGCGTTGAAGAACCACAGCTGAACACTGAAGCTTTCTTT. Translating gives CSVEEPQLNTEAFF. Based on the CDR3 plus reference TRBV29-1 and TRBJ1-1, the full variable domain is SAVISQKPSRDICQRGTSLTIQCQVDSQVTMMFWYRQQPGQSLTLIATANQGSEATYESGFVIDKFPISRPNLTFSTLTVSNMSPEDSSIYLCSVEEPQLNTEAFFGQGTRLTVV.

This clonotype occurred many times. The chain carries TRBV28 and TRBJ2-6; 9 positions match TRBD1. The CDR3 spans 16 residues. V lost 7 bases to trimming and J lost 3 bases; unmatched junction nucleotides: 7. CDR1 and CDR2 (germline): MDHEN, SYDVKM. The CDR3 loop is CASTTGQGDGANVLTF. In nucleotides, the CDR3 is TGTGCCAGCACTACGGGACAGGGTGATGGGGCCAACGTCCTGACTTTC.

This clonotype was seen only a few times. The chain couples TRBV7-9 to TRBJ2-1, with TRBD1 matching over 7 bases. CDR1 is SEHNR, CDR2 FQNEAQ, per germline (reference sequence). The CDR3 has 14 residues. The junction had 5 bases not matched to a gene; V was cut back by 5 bases and J by 4 bases. The CDR3 nucleotides read TGTGCCAGCAGCCCCGGGACAGCTTACAATGAGCAGTTCTTC. Translating gives CASSPGTAYNEQFF. Full variable domain (missing parts from reference TRBV7-9 and TRBJ2-1): DTGVSQNPRHKITKRGQNVTFRCDPISEHNRLYWYRQTLGQGPEFLTYFQNEAQLEKSRLLSDRFSAERPKGSFSTLEIQRTEQGDSAMYLCASSPGTAYNEQFFGPGTRLTVL.

This clonotype was seen a handful of times. The CDR3 loop reads CASSLEGVGSYTF. In nucleotides, the CDR3 is TGTGCCAGCAGTCTGGAAGGGGTGGGTAGCTACACCTTC. The chain has TRBV28 and TRBJ1-2; D may be TRBD1 (5 bases). CDR1 and CDR2 from the germline V gene are MDHEN and SYDVKM. Trimming left V 5 bases short and J 9 bases short, with 16 bases between. This CDR3 region has 13 residues.

This clonotype was counted a few times. V usage is TRBV18 and J usage is TRBJ1-5, with 9 bases fitting TRBD1. The CDR3 is made up of 16 amino acids. After removal of 3 bases from V and 1 base from J, the junction contained 4 bases not matched to a gene. Germline V CDR1 and CDR2: KGHSH, LQKENI. The CDR3 sequence is CASSPGTGKSNQPQHF. The CDR3 bases are TGTGCCAGCTCACCCGGGACAGGGAAGAGCAATCAGCCCCAGCATTTT.

The genes are TRBV2 and TRBJ2-1; D may match TRBD1 or TRBD2 (6 bases each). The V end lost 4 bases, the J end lost 4 bases, and 14 bases lay between the germline ends. The germline CDR1 and CDR2 sequences are SNHLY and FYNNEI. CDR3 length: 15 amino acids. Here the CDR3 DNA reads TGTGCCAGCAGTGTTTGGGGGGCTGGGTACAATGAGCAGTTCTTC. Protein: CASSVWGAGYNEQFF.